The entry below gives a single T cell receptor (beta chain) sequence along with its context. No antigen is known for it. The CDR3 runs to 15 residues. V lost 4 bases to trimming and J lost 9 bases, with 20 bases between them. Germline V CDR1 and CDR2: SGHRS, YFSETQ. These data come from a study of cytomegalovirus exposure and HLA in healthy donors. Study-wide findings and caveats: TCR beta chains numbering 164 were designated cytomegalovirus-associated.

Both 60 Vbeta primers and 13 Jbeta primers went into the PCR. Clones were sequenced by immunoSEQ multiplex PCR, and TCRdb holds only the in-frame ones, with some missing. The sample contains some 140,000 clones, roughly 78% of which appear only once. The specimen was PBMCs. The chain employs TRBV5-1 and TRBJ2-4, with D possibly matching TRBD1 (7 bases). This sequence was found in a man aged 50 to 59 in good health and CMV-seropositive. The CDR3 nucleotides are TGCGCCAGCAGCCCAACTAGCACTCAGGGGGTCATTCAGTACTTC. It codes for CASSPTSTQGVIQYF.